Below, one TCR beta chain is given with its context. These data are taken from a study of blood T cell repertoires in COVID-19. Study background: Samples representing acute and convalescent COVID-19 were sourced from the United States, Italy and Spain.

This CDR3 spans 12 amino acids. Trimming removed 3 bases at V and 6 bases at J, with 5 bases between. Using immunoSEQ multiplex PCR, the repertoire was profiled, and TCRdb retains in-frame clones only, with some absent. The sample contains some 65,000 clones, 75% to 90% of which appear only once. The chain joins TRBV12-3 or TRBV12-4 to TRBJ2-2; no clear D gene. The clonotype was recovered from a man aged 35 to 55 with COVID-19, enrolled during active disease. The source material was peripheral blood. The CDR3 DNA is TGTGCCAGCAGTTTTGGCTCCGGGGAGCTGTTTTTT. It translates to CASSFGSGELFF.